This T cell receptor beta chain was obtained from a study of patients and donors after allogeneic stem cell transplantation. TCRdb recomputed calls from the RT-PCR reads with MiXCR, one row per CDR3 protein. The repertoire holds roughly 940,000 distinct CDR3 sequences, with more than 15% as singletons. The CDR3 spans 18 residues. The trim removed 5 bases at V and 5 bases at J, leaving 10 bases unmatched. Per germline, CDR1 SGHRS and CDR2 YFSETQ. The chain couples TRBV5-1 to TRBJ2-1; 16 bases align to TRBD2. Sequenced material: blood, either unsorted or a sorted T cell fraction (not recorded which). This sequence originates from a human donor who was either an allogeneic HSCT recipient or a stem cell or donor lymphocyte infusion donor (not recorded which). It is not recorded whose cells these are; they may come from a transplant donor. CDR3 coding DNA: TGCGCCAGCAGTCCGGGACTAGCGGGGGGGCCGTTTAACAATGAGCAGTTCTTC. It specifies CASSPGLAGGPFNNEQFF. The full variable domain, its missing parts supplied by reference TRBV5-1 and TRBJ2-1, is KAGVTQTPRYLIKTRGQQVTLSCSPISGHRSVSWYQQTPGQGLQFLFEYFSETQRNKGNFPGRFSGRQFSNSRSEMNVSTLELGDSALYLCASSPGLAGGPFNNEQFFGPGTRLTVL.